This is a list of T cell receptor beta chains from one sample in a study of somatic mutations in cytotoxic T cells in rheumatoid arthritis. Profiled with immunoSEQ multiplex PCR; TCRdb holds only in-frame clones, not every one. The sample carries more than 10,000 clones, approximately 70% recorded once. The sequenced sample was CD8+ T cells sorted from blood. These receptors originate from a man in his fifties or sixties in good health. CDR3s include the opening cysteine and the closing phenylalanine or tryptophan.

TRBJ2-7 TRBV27 CASSSPAREQYF
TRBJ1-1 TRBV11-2 CASSLTGNTEAFF
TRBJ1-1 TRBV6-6 CASSAPGFGFF
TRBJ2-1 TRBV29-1 CSVEGTSGGINEQFF
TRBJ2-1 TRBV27 CASSFLPYNEQFF
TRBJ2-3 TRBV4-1 CASSLSGGITDTQYF
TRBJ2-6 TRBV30 CACRGPGIFGANVLTF
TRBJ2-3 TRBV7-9 CASSLGPRDTQYF
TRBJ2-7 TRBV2 CASSDGPEGIYEQYF
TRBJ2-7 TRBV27 CASSLTVAYEQYF
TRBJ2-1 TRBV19 CASNTGQGHNEQFF
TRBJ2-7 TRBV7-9 CASSLGLAGVYEQYF
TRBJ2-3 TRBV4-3 CASSQDPSGSADTQYF
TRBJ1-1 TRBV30 CAWSVHDGTEAFF
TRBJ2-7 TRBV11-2 CASSPGLLTSYEQYF
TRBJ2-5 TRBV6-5 CASSYQGLQETQYF
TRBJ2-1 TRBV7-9 CASSPSGRYNEQFF
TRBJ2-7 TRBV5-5 CASSYGTYEQYF
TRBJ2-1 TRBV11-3 CASSLRGGWVDNEQFF
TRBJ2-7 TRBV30 CAWRSRGAYEQYF
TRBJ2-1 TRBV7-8 CASSQGELAPGDEQFF
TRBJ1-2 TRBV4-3 CASSQDSSGGSGLDGYTF
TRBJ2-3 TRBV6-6 CASSKAASTDTQYF
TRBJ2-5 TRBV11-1 CASSLGQRQQTQYF
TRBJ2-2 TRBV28 CASSSSEGELFF
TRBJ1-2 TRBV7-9 CASSLSTGLEAYGYTF
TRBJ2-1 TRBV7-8 CASSLGKLAEQFF
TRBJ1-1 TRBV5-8 CASSLVSGTNTEAFF
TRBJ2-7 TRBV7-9 CASSLGNEQYF
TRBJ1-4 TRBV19 CASRGDSYATNEKLFF
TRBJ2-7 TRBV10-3 CAISEPWTPGGVNYEQYF
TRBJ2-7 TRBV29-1 CSAWTGHEQYF
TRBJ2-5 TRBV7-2 CASSTIERTRQTQYF